The rows below give T cell receptor beta chains drawn from one sample of a study of cytomegalovirus exposure and HLA in healthy donors. Profiling relied on immunoSEQ multiplex PCR, and the TCRdb table lists in-frame clones only, not all of them. This sample carries around 76,000 clones, approximately 63% of them seen once, and the ten largest clones take about 8.9%. Sequenced input: PBMCs. These TCRs come from a woman aged 50 to 65 in good health and CMV-seropositive. Both conserved end residues are part of each CDR3.

V gene: TRBV6-1
J gene: TRBJ1-1
CDR3 length: 15
CDR3 protein: CASSRSVEGVAEAFF

V gene: TRBV5-6
J gene: TRBJ1-1
CDR3 length: 14
CDR3 protein: CASSLVDRGTEAFF

V gene: TRBV5-1
J gene: TRBJ1-4
CDR3 length: 13
CDR3 protein: CASSVAPDEKLFF

V gene: TRBV29-1
J gene: TRBJ2-1
CDR3 length: 15
CDR3 protein: CSVEGGGYSYNEQFF

V gene: TRBV29-1
J gene: TRBJ1-1
CDR3 length: 11
CDR3 protein: CSAQWNTEAFF

V gene: TRBV7-2
J gene: TRBJ2-5
CDR3 length: 12
CDR3 protein: CASSLARETQYF

V gene: TRBV5-1
J gene: TRBJ2-1
CDR3 length: 14
CDR3 protein: CASSLAQLNNEQFF

V gene: TRBV29-1
J gene: TRBJ2-2
CDR3 length: 15
CDR3 protein: CSVGVRGVNTGELFF

V gene: TRBV7-2
J gene: TRBJ2-1
CDR3 length: 17
CDR3 protein: CASSLRQGVSSYNEQFF

V gene: TRBV28
J gene: TRBJ2-7
CDR3 length: 15
CDR3 protein: CASSSPTGSSYEQYF

V gene: TRBV7-2
J gene: TRBJ2-7
CDR3 length: 15
CDR3 protein: CASSPKQDTLYEQYF

V gene: TRBV6-5
J gene: TRBJ1-4
CDR3 length: 14
CDR3 protein: CASSYSFRVEKLFF

V gene: TRBV5-4
J gene: TRBJ2-7
CDR3 length: 12
CDR3 protein: CASSLSSYEQYF

V gene: TRBV4-1
J gene: TRBJ2-1
CDR3 length: 13
CDR3 protein: CASSQPERTEQFF

V gene: TRBV29-1
J gene: TRBJ2-1
CDR3 length: 18
CDR3 protein: CSVEDGPEWQGGYNEQFF

V gene: TRBV5-1
J gene: TRBJ1-1
CDR3 length: 15
CDR3 protein: CASSLERGRNTEAFF

V gene: TRBV9
J gene: TRBJ2-2
CDR3 length: 15
CDR3 protein: CASSPGTSNTGELFF

V gene: TRBV4-1
J gene: TRBJ1-1
CDR3 length: 15
CDR3 protein: CASSQGPGMNTEAFF

V gene: TRBV2
J gene: TRBJ2-2
CDR3 length: 14
CDR3 protein: CASSEDRNTGELFF

V gene: TRBV9
J gene: TRBJ2-3
CDR3 length: 14
CDR3 protein: CASSEGAWVDTQYF

V gene: TRBV5-1
J gene: TRBJ2-7
CDR3 length: 15
CDR3 protein: CASSSGRTANYEQYF

V gene: TRBV18
J gene: TRBJ2-1
CDR3 length: 17
CDR3 protein: CASSPPGQLSSYNEQFF

V gene: TRBV27
J gene: TRBJ1-1
CDR3 length: 14
CDR3 protein: CASYPGGGNTEAFF

V gene: TRBV4-3
J gene: TRBJ2-1
CDR3 length: 16
CDR3 protein: CASSQGLAGGYNEQFF

V gene: TRBV6-5
J gene: TRBJ2-7
CDR3 length: 16
CDR3 protein: CASSYSRTGDSYEQYF

V gene: TRBV28
J gene: TRBJ1-1
CDR3 length: 17
CDR3 protein: CASSSTSSHRGHTEAFF

V gene: TRBV7-2
J gene: TRBJ2-1
CDR3 length: 15
CDR3 protein: CASSLKAGVQDEQFF

V gene: TRBV30
J gene: TRBJ1-3
CDR3 length: 15
CDR3 protein: CAWSVTGDAGNTIYF

V gene: TRBV28
J gene: TRBJ2-7
CDR3 length: 18
CDR3 protein: CASFTRGLAGRRSYEQYF

V gene: TRBV19
J gene: TRBJ2-7
CDR3 length: 14
CDR3 protein: CASTRGSQGGEQYF

V gene: TRBV7-3
J gene: TRBJ2-1
CDR3 length: 17
CDR3 protein: CASSSQPASGRANEQFF

V gene: TRBV1
J gene: TRBJ1-1
CDR3 length: 18
CDR3 protein: CTSSLFIAVIQFGTEAFF

V gene: TRBV5-1
J gene: TRBJ2-1
CDR3 length: 15
CDR3 protein: CASSPWTGGVNEQFF

V gene: TRBV12-2
J gene: TRBJ1-3
CDR3 length: 20
CDR3 protein: CASRQCRLGGMTMPGNTIYF

V gene: TRBV15
J gene: TRBJ1-3
CDR3 length: 19
CDR3 protein: CATSRDRAVVTPSGNTIYF

V gene: TRBV4-2
J gene: TRBJ1-6
CDR3 length: 12
CDR3 protein: CASSREESPLHF

V gene: TRBV10-2
J gene: TRBJ2-7
CDR3 length: 15
CDR3 protein: CASSLTSGSGYEQYF

V gene: TRBV7-9
J gene: TRBJ2-7
CDR3 length: 17
CDR3 protein: CASSSVGGTSGSSEQYF

V gene: TRBV7-9
J gene: TRBJ2-2
CDR3 length: 16
CDR3 protein: CASSLSGQGVTGELFF

V gene: TRBV6-1
J gene: TRBJ1-5
CDR3 length: 15
CDR3 protein: CASRTGQGIVQPQHF

V gene: TRBV7-2
J gene: TRBJ1-2
CDR3 length: 15
CDR3 protein: CASSTRQGLKGGYTF

V gene: TRBV7-3
J gene: TRBJ2-7
CDR3 length: 15
CDR3 protein: CASSLMGTGFYEQYF

V gene: TRBV19
J gene: TRBJ1-4
CDR3 length: 14
CDR3 protein: CASSPAGVFEKLFF

V gene: TRBV4-3
J gene: TRBJ2-1
CDR3 length: 16
CDR3 protein: CASSQDDREFSNEQFF

V gene: TRBV5-5
J gene: TRBJ1-5
CDR3 length: 15
CDR3 protein: CASSWNPQGGQPQHF

V gene: TRBV11-2
J gene: TRBJ1-6
CDR3 length: 12
CDR3 protein: CASSLDRSPLHF

V gene: TRBV19
J gene: TRBJ1-3
CDR3 length: 14
CDR3 protein: CASRTTGEGNTIYF

V gene: TRBV7-2
J gene: TRBJ2-5
CDR3 length: 14
CDR3 protein: CASSLGSRGETQYF

V gene: TRBV18
J gene: TRBJ1-1
CDR3 length: 16
CDR3 protein: CASSLNSGTGNTEAFF

V gene: TRBV6-5
J gene: TRBJ2-7
CDR3 length: 15
CDR3 protein: CASSPSLSRSYEQYF

V gene: TRBV19
J gene: TRBJ2-1
CDR3 length: 15
CDR3 protein: CASSMSLAVYNEQFF

V gene: TRBV4-3
J gene: TRBJ2-1
CDR3 length: 15
CDR3 protein: CASSQLSGLAGEQFF

V gene: TRBV5-1
J gene: TRBJ2-5
CDR3 length: 13
CDR3 protein: CASSRTGEETQYF

V gene: TRBV7-8
J gene: TRBJ1-3
CDR3 length: 18
CDR3 protein: CASSSTSYAGGTGNTIYF

V gene: TRBV30
J gene: TRBJ1-1
CDR3 length: 12
CDR3 protein: CAWNRLNTEAFF